This TCR beta chain was identified in a study of CXCR3-negative and CXCR3-positive naive CD8 T cells. In the case of this clonotype: Its antigen is not identified.

Study observations and caveats: High diversity, comparable across both naive subsets, contrasted with much lower diversity in memory CD8+ cells. Naive CXCR3-positive cells had TRB CDR3s more hydrophobic than those of CXCR3-negative naive cells. Cryopreservation partially decreased CXCR3 expression, and most assays used fresh PBMCs.

With UMI labels, 5' RACE was used to prepare the TRB cDNA libraries. Each CDR3 protein gets one entry in TCRdb, which reprocessed the 5' RACE reads and gives no DNA. Across about 62,000 distinct CDR3 sequences, the top ten clones capture 3.5% to 5.5% of the sample. CD45RO-CCR7+CD27+CD95- was the phenotype of naive CD8+ T cells. This CDR3 contains 16 residues. Germline V CDR1 and CDR2: SEHNR, FQNEAQ (reference sequence). Input material: naive CXCR3- CD8+ T cells from blood. Subset indicated: CD45RO-CCR7+CD27+CD95- naive CD8+ T cells lacking CXCR3 (TNR3-). The receptor was isolated from a human donor in good health. Some clones in this sample may be carry-over from other donors' samples. The chain joins TRBV7-9 to TRBJ1-6. CDR3 residues: CASSLIDTSYNSPLHF.